This note documents a single TCR beta chain sequence. Which antigen it targets is not known. Per-nucleotide qualities are absent, and no much larger clonotype sits a single base away. This record comes from a study of blood T cell repertoires in COVID-19 (TCRdb year 2020). About the study as a whole: Samples covering the acute and convalescent phases of COVID-19 were provided by collaborators in the United States, Italy and Spain. The prospective study material was composed of cDNA or gDNA derived from T cells, B-cell-depleted T cells, or PBMCs. Nearly every sample came with metadata listing a de-identified subject ID, COVID-19 status, age in years and sex. Where HLA class I and class II types were available, the types were taken from metadata supplied by the sample provider, not from assay-based typing. Samples were obtained from the ongoing ImmuneRACE study (first 160 participants) and from about 1,300 subjects provided by 6 global collaborators. The dataset comprised deeply sampled blood TCRbeta repertoires from subjects exposed to, actively infected with, or recovered from COVID-19. A freely available public database, intended as a resource for researchers studying the immune response to SARS-CoV-2, is where the repertoires were released. The research as a whole found: How much clinical and demographic metadata was included differed by source and by participant, and the metadata was provided uncurated.

Whole blood was collected in K2EDTA tubes by collaborating institutions according to the institutions' own protocols. Collaborator samples were shipped for TCRbeta analysis as frozen whole blood, isolated PBMCs, or DNA extracted from either sample type. TCRbeta CDR3 regions were amplified from genomic DNA by means of the immunoSEQ Assay, a bias-controlled multiplex PCR. The study's own analysis went as follows. Nucleated cell counts per sample were estimated from amplification of reference gene primers within the assay. To quantify the absolute abundance of each unique TCRbeta CDR3 rearrangement, sequence reads were collapsed and filtered. For each sample, productive Simpson clonality was calculated as the square root of Simpson's diversity index over productive rearrangements. TCRdb re-hosts the immuneACCESS table, in-frame sequences only. Its copies lack some clones; in the studies checked, an unresolved V gene accounts for under half of them, and the cause for the rest is not known. That table gives V, J and clone size, and the DNA gave D and trimming. Counted in this sample were 70,000 or so clones; around nine tenths of them appeared once. Of the sample, 7.5% to 9% falls within the top ten clones.

V drops 0 bases and J drops 5 bases, leaving 16 bases in between. CDR3 length: 16 amino acids, cysteine to phenylalanine. The only DNA kept is the CDR3, 48 bases in frame from the first base. According to the germline V gene, CDR1 reads KGHSH and CDR2 reads LQKENI. Sequencing was done on a sample of peripheral blood. The source is a human donor in a cohort sampled during active COVID-19. This sequence uses TRBV18 and TRBJ1-1, with the D gene call left open. CDR3 protein: CASSPPVEREGTEAFF. The DNA sequence is TGTGCCAGCTCACCACCGGTCGAAAGGGAGGGAACTGAAGCTTTCTTT.